This T cell receptor (beta chain) was sequenced for a study of blood T cell repertoires in COVID-19. Study background: The United States, Italy and Spain were the sources of the acute and convalescent COVID-19 samples. In each case, the material was cDNA or gDNA derived from T cells, B-cell-depleted T cells, or PBMCs.

In the original analysis: Estimates of nucleated cell counts were drawn from the amplification of reference gene primers. Some clones are missing from TCRdb's copy, which holds only in-frame ones; the method was immunoSEQ multiplex PCR. Clonal size and the V and J genes are those of that table, whereas D and trimming came from the DNA. The table shows some 190,000 clones, with 70% to 90% occurring only once. Germline V lookup: CDR1 DFQATT, CDR2 SNEGSKA (reference sequence). V shed 6 bases and J shed 3 bases, with 14 bases lying between them. There are 13 residues in the CDR3. This chain links TRBV20-1 with TRBJ1-1, with D possibly being TRBD1 (5 bases). This receptor was taken from a human donor with active or convalescent COVID-19. The donor label of this sample is uncertain. The sample consisted of peripheral blood. CDR3 DNA sequence: TGCAGTGCGAGTGGGGAGGGGTACACTGAAGCTTTCTTT. Translated: CSASGEGYTEAFF.